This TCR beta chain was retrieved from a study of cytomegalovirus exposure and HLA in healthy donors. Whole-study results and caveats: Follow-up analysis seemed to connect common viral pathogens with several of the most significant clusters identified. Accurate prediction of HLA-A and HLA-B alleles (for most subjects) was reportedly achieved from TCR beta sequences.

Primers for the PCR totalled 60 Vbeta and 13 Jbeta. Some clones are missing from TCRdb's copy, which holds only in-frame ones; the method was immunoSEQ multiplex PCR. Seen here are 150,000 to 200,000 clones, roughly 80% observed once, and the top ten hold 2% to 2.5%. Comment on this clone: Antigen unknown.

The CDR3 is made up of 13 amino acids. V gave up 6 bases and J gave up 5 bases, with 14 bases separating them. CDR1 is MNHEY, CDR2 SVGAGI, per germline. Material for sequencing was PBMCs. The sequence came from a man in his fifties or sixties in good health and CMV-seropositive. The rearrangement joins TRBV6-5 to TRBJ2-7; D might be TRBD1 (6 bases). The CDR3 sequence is CASSQTGADEQYF. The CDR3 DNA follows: TGTGCCAGCAGCCAGACAGGTGCTGACGAGCAGTACTTC.